Listed below are T cell receptor beta chains from one sample, sequenced in a study of shared clonotypes between healthy human individuals. TCRdb keeps only in-frame clones here, not all; method: immunoSEQ multiplex PCR. The data hold 740,000 or so clones, with more than 70% observed a single time. Source material: memory CD4+ T cells sorted from blood. These receptors all come from a woman aged 30 to 39 in good health. CDR3s include the opening cysteine and the closing phenylalanine or tryptophan. A D gene is named only where the DNA matches it firmly. Clone size is not always given. Where it is, it says once, few, many or a class for expanded clones.

>14|TRBJ2-1|once|-|TRBV5-8
CASHGLGAYNEQFF
TGTGCCAGCCATGGTCTCGGCGCCTACAATGAGCAGTTCTTC
>13|TRBJ1-4|few|-|TRBV27
CASSDLTGEKLFF
TGTGCCAGCAGTGACTTGACCGGGGAAAAACTGTTTTTT
>12|TRBJ2-1|-|TRBD2|TRBV11-2
CASSKGRDEQFF
TGTGCCAGCAGCAAGGGGAGGGATGAGCAGTTCTTC
>15|TRBJ1-2|few|-|TRBV27
CASSFLTAGNYGYTF
TGTGCCAGCAGTTTCCTGACAGCAGGAAACTATGGCTACACCTTC
>15|TRBJ2-5|-|-|TRBV6-1
CASRDPGVPVETQYF
TGTGCCAGCAGGGACCCAGGGGTTCCCGTAGAGACCCAGTACTTC
>14|TRBJ2-2|-|-|TRBV29-1
CSVSLESNTGELFF
TGCAGCGTGTCACTAGAGTCGAACACCGGGGAGCTGTTTTTT
>12|TRBJ2-7|-|-|TRBV27
CASSGRYYEQYF
TGTGCCAGCAGTGGCAGGTACTACGAGCAGTACTTC
>12|TRBJ2-7|few|-|TRBV5-5
CASSLTGWEQYF
TGTGCCAGCAGCTTGACAGGGTGGGAGCAGTACTTC
>15|TRBJ2-3|once|-|TRBV7-8
CASSTSSGAVNTQYF
TGTGCCAGCAGCACAAGTAGCGGAGCCGTGAATACGCAGTATTTT
>14|TRBJ2-7|-|TRBD1|TRBV6-5
CASSSGQAPYEQYF
TGTGCCAGCAGTTCTGGACAGGCCCCCTACGAGCAGTACTTC
>14|TRBJ1-1|-|-|TRBV4-1
CASSHLGGYIEAFF
TGCGCCAGCAGCCATCTTGGGGGGTATATAGAAGCTTTCTTT
>14|TRBJ2-7|-|TRBD1|TRBV28
CASSVQGPDYEQYF
TGTGCCAGCAGTGTACAGGGGCCGGACTACGAGCAGTACTTC
>13|TRBJ2-2|-|TRBD2|TRBV30
CAFGTGGPGELFF
TGTGCCTTTGGGACGGGAGGTCCCGGGGAGCTGTTTTTT
>13|TRBJ1-6|-|-|TRBV6-5
CASWKGINSPLHF
TGTGCCAGCTGGAAGGGGATTAATTCACCCCTCCACTTT
>16|TRBJ1-1|-|-|TRBV29-1
CSVVHPGTRKGTEAFF
TGCAGCGTTGTCCATCCGGGCACGCGTAAGGGCACTGAAGCTTTCTTT
>16|TRBJ2-2|-|TRBD1|TRBV7-3
CASSPGGQGAAGELFF
TGTGCCAGCAGCCCGGGGGGACAGGGGGCCGCCGGGGAGCTGTTTTTT
>16|TRBJ2-7|-|-|TRBV10-3
CAISEKSKQGGYEQYF
TGTGCCATCAGTGAGAAGAGTAAACAGGGCGGCTACGAGCAGTACTTC
>13|TRBJ2-1|few|TRBD1|TRBV5-4
CASSPGQRNEQFF
TGTGCCAGCAGCCCGGGACAGCGCAATGAGCAGTTCTTC
>16|TRBJ2-5|-|TRBD2|TRBV27
CASSNPGLAGVETQYF
TGTGCCAGCAGTAACCCGGGACTAGCGGGAGTGGAGACCCAGTACTTC
>13|TRBJ2-5|few|-|TRBV7-9
CASSLEGVETQYF
TGTGCCAGCAGCTTAGAAGGTGTAGAGACCCAGTACTTC
>16|TRBJ2-2|many|TRBD2|TRBV6-5
CASSYSTSGTTGELFF
TGTGCCAGCAGTTACTCGACTAGCGGGACGACCGGGGAGCTGTTTTTT
>15|TRBJ2-3|-|-|TRBV5-1
CASSLGPLSTDTQYF
TGCGCCAGCAGCTTGGGACCGTTAAGCACAGATACGCAGTATTTT
>15|TRBJ1-5|few|-|TRBV2
CASNRAPAPDQPQHF
TGTGCCAGCAACAGGGCCCCAGCCCCAGATCAGCCCCAGCATTTT
>15|TRBJ2-7|-|TRBD1|TRBV18
CASSIRTGNRHEQYF
TGTGCCAGCTCAATAAGGACAGGGAATAGGCACGAGCAGTACTTC
>16|TRBJ1-2|-|-|TRBV4-1
CASSQASAEANYGYTF
TGCGCCAGCAGCCAAGCATCGGCAGAGGCTAACTATGGCTACACCTTC
>15|TRBJ1-2|-|TRBD1|TRBV6-5
CASSRRTGGSYGYTF
TGTGCCAGCAGCCGGAGGACAGGAGGAAGCTATGGCTACACCTTC
>14|TRBJ1-1|-|TRBD1|TRBV6-5
CASSPTGGSRTAFF
TGTGCCAGCAGTCCCACAGGGGGCTCCCGTACCGCTTTCTTT
>15|TRBJ2-3|-|-|TRBV7-9
CASSLTGIDTDTQYF
TGTGCCAGCAGCTTAACCGGGATCGACACAGATACGCAGTATTTT
>14|TRBJ2-2|-|TRBD1|TRBV19
CASSGTGNTGELFF
TGTGCCAGTAGCGGGACAGGCAATACCGGGGAGCTGTTTTTT
>14|TRBJ2-7|-|TRBD1|TRBV10-1
CASSDGTGGYEQYF
TGCGCCAGCAGTGACGGGACAGGGGGTTACGAGCAGTACTTC
>16|TRBJ2-1|once|TRBD2|TRBV11-2
CASSSGGTSGYNEQFF
TGTGCCAGCAGCTCGGGGGGGACTAGCGGATACAATGAGCAGTTCTTC
>17|TRBJ1-2|-|TRBD1|TRBV28
CASSPVMSRTGGRGYTF
TGTGCCAGCAGTCCCGTGATGAGCAGGACAGGGGGCCGCGGCTACACCTTC
>14|TRBJ1-5|-|-|TRBV6-1
CASTPTVRTQPQHF
TGTGCCAGCACCCCGACAGTACGTACTCAGCCCCAGCATTTT
>14|TRBJ2-3|-|-|TRBV2
CASSQQPTTDTQYF
TGTGCCAGCAGTCAGCAGCCGACAACAGATACGCAGTATTTT
>16|TRBJ1-3|-|TRBD1|TRBV27
CASTSRQGISGNTIYF
TGTGCCAGCACATCCAGACAGGGCATCTCTGGAAACACCATATATTTT
>15|TRBJ2-2|-|TRBD2|TRBV4-2
CASSQGLAGAGELFF
TGTGCCAGCAGCCAAGGACTAGCGGGGGCCGGGGAGCTGTTTTTT
>14|TRBJ2-7|-|-|TRBV6-5
CASGTGQGVNEQYF
TGTGCCAGCGGGACGGGTCAGGGAGTGAACGAGCAGTACTTC
>15|TRBJ1-3|-|-|TRBV28
CASRLAQPSGNTIYF
TGTGCCAGCAGGCTGGCGCAACCGTCTGGAAACACCATATATTTT
>13|TRBJ1-2|-|TRBD1|TRBV5-1
CASRPTGGYGYTF
TGCGCCAGCAGACCGACAGGGGGCTATGGCTACACCTTC
>17|TRBJ2-4|-|TRBD2|TRBV4-1
CASSQVGTSGTKNIQYF
TGCGCCAGCAGCCAAGTTGGTACTAGCGGGACCAAAAACATTCAGTACTTC
>16|TRBJ2-3|-|-|TRBV11-3
CASSSRWADSGDTQYF
TGTGCCAGCAGCTCCCGTTGGGCGGATAGCGGAGATACGCAGTATTTT
>14|TRBJ1-3|few|-|TRBV5-1
CASSLGTSGNTIYF
TGCGCCAGCAGTTTGGGGACATCAGGAAACACCATATATTTT
>16|TRBJ1-5|few|-|TRBV19
CASSIHGRGSNQPQHF
TGTGCCAGTAGTATTCACGGACGGGGAAGCAATCAGCCCCAGCATTTT
>20|TRBJ2-5|-|TRBD2|TRBV5-4
CASSLARSSGRRGYQETQYF
TGTGCCAGCAGCTTGGCCAGGTCTAGCGGGAGGCGAGGGTACCAAGAGACCCAGTACTTC
>15|TRBJ2-1|-|-|TRBV5-1
CASLNSDSSYNEQFF
TGCGCCAGTCTAAATAGCGATAGCTCCTACAATGAGCAGTTCTTC
>12|TRBJ2-1|few|TRBD2|TRBV19
CASSMTSGEGVF
TGTGCCAGTAGTATGACTAGCGGGGAGGGGGTCTTC
>14|TRBJ2-1|-|TRBD2|TRBV11-2
CASSLRLALNEQFF
TGTGCCAGCAGCTTACGACTAGCGCTCAATGAGCAGTTCTTC
>14|TRBJ2-7|-|-|TRBV5-4
CASSRGGPSDEQYF
TGTGCCAGCAGCAGAGGAGGGCCCAGCGACGAGCAGTACTTC
>14|TRBJ2-2|-|TRBD1|TRBV19
CASMGTGNTGELFF
TGTGCCAGCATGGGGACAGGGAACACCGGGGAGCTGTTTTTT
>15|TRBJ1-2|-|TRBD1|TRBV28
CASSSWGQGALGYTF
TGTGCCAGCAGTTCGTGGGGACAGGGGGCGCTGGGCTACACCTTC
>13|TRBJ2-3|-|TRBD2|TRBV7-9
CASSLGGLAGVYF
TGTGCCAGCAGCTTAGGGGGACTAGCGGGAGTGTATTTT
>16|TRBJ2-3|once|TRBD2|TRBV19
CASSPTSGISTDTQYF
TGTGCCAGTAGTCCGACTAGCGGGATAAGTACAGATACGCAGTATTTT